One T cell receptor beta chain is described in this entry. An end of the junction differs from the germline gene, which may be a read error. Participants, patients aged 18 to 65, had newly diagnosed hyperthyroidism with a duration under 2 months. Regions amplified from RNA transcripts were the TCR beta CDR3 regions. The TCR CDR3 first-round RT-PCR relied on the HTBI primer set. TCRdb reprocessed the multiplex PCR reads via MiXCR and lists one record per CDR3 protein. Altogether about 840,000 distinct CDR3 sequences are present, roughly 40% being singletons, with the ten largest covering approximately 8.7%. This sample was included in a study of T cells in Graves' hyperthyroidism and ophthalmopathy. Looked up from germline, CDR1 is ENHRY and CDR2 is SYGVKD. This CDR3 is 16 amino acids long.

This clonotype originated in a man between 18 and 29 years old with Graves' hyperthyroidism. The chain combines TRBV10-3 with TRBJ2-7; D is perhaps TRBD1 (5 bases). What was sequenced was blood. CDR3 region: CASSYSRQPKTYEQYF. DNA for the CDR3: TGTGCCAGCAGTTACTCTAGACAGCCTAAGACTTACGAGCAGTACTTC.